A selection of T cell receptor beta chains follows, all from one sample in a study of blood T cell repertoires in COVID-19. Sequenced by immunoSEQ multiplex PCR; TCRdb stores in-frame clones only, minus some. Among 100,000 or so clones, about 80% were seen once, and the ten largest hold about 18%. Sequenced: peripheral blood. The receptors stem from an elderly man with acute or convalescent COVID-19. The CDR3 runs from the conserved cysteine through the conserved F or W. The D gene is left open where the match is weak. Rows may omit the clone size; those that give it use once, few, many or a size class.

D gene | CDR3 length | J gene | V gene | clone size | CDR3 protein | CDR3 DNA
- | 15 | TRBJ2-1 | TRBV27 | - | CASRYKGGPYNEQFF | TGTGCCAGTCGCTATAAGGGGGGGCCGTACAATGAGCAGTTCTTC
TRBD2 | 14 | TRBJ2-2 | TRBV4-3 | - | CASSQESRGGELFF | TGCGCCAGCAGCCAGGAGTCGCGGGGGGGGGAGCTGTTTTTT
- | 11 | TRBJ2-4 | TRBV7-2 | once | CASTSKNIQYF | TGTGCCAGCACCTCTAAAAACATTCAGTACTTC
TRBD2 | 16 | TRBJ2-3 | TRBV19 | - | CATAAAGGPVPDTQYF | TGTGCCACCGCAGCGGCGGGAGGGCCGGTCCCAGATACGCAGTATTTT
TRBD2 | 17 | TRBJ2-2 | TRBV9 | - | CASSGSRQREWSGELFF | TGTGCCAGCAGCGGGAGTAGGCAGCGGGAGTGGAGCGGGGAGCTGTTTTTT
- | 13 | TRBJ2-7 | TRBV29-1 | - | CSVEGRRAYEQYF | TGCAGCGTTGAGGGTCGCAGGGCCTACGAGCAGTACTTC
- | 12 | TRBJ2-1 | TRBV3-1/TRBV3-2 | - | CASKGQGNEQFF | TGTGCCAGCAAGGGTCAGGGGAATGAGCAGTTCTTC
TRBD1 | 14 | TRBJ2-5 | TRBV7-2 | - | CASSPSGQQETQYF | TGTGCCAGCAGCCCATCGGGACAGCAAGAGACCCAGTACTTC
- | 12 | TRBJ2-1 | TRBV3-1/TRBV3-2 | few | CASSQSSGESFF | TGTGCCAGCAGCCAGTCGTCAGGGGAGTCGTTCTTC
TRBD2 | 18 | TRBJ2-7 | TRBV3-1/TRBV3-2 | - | CASSQVSSGSGYSYEQYF | TGTGCCAGCAGCCAAGTCTCTAGCGGGAGTGGATACTCCTACGAGCAGTACTTC
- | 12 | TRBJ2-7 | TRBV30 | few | CAWSGAPYEQYF | TGTGCCTGGAGTGGGGCCCCCTACGAGCAGTACTTC
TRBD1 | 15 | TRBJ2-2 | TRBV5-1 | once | CASSPRDRDTGELFF | TGCGCCAGCAGCCCCCGGGACAGGGACACCGGGGAGCTGTTTTTT
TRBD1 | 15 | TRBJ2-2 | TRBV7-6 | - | CASKGAGSGTGELFF | TGTGCCAGCAAGGGGGCAGGGAGTGGCACCGGGGAGCTGTTTTTT
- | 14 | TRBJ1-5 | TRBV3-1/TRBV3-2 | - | CASSQRRGGQPQHF | TGTGCCAGCAGCCAACGCAGGGGCGGTCAGCCCCAGCATTTT
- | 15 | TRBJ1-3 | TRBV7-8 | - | CASSRRGMQGNTIYF | TGTGCCAGCAGCCGACGGGGGATGCAAGGAAACACCATATATTTT
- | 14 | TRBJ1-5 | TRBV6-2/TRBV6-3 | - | CASSYLPRNQPQHF | TGTGCCAGCAGTTATCTCCCCCGGAATCAGCCCCAGCATTTT
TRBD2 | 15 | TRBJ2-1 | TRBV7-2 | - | CASSAGTSGRLEQFF | TGTGCCAGCAGCGCCGGGACTAGCGGGAGGTTAGAGCAGTTCTTC
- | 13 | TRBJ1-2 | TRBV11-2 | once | CASSRGSNYGYTF | TGTGCCAGCAGCAGGGGGTCTAACTATGGCTACACCTTC
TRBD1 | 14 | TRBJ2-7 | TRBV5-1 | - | CASSPTGLVHEQYF | TGCGCCAGCAGCCCGACAGGGTTGGTCCACGAGCAGTACTTC
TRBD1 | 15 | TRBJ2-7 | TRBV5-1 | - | CASSLALGTGHEQYF | TGCGCCAGCAGCTTGGCCTTAGGGACAGGGCACGAGCAGTACTTC